What follows is one TCR beta chain and its context. Only a few counts were recorded for this clone. The antigen it binds to is not known. Base qualities were left out, and no much larger clone turns up one base away. In the prospective study, participants were about 18 to 100 years old, resided in about 25 geographic areas of the United States, and were enrolled through a virtual design. To assign participants to cohorts, the prospective study relied on clinical history that participants themselves reported in a screening survey and a study questionnaire. Each participant in the prospective study had whole blood, serum and a nasopharyngeal or oropharyngeal swab collected by mobile phlebotomists. Additional blood draws and questionnaires over an approximately two-month period could optionally be provided by prospective study participants. Blood samples from the prospective study were shipped frozen or at room temperature prior to DNA extraction.

These data belong to a study of blood T cell repertoires in COVID-19 (dated by TCRdb to the early 2020s). About the study as a whole: For ImmuneRACE Cohort 3, a participant was defined as recovered based on two consecutive negative NP/OP PCR tests, clearance by a healthcare professional, or resolution of symptoms. Samples from collaborators originated in the United States, Italy and Spain and spanned both the acute and convalescent phases of COVID-19. A freely available public database, intended as a resource for researchers studying the immune response to SARS-CoV-2, is where the repertoires were released. A de-identified subject ID, COVID-19 status, age in years and sex were almost always included in the sample metadata. The dataset comprised deeply sampled blood TCRbeta repertoires from subjects exposed to, actively infected with, or recovered from COVID-19. Where HLA class I and class II types were available, the types were taken from metadata supplied by the sample provider, not from assay-based typing. The material from the prospective study consisted of cDNA or gDNA derived from T cells, B-cell-depleted T cells, or PBMCs. The samples were drawn from two sources: the first 160 participants of the ongoing ImmuneRACE study, and approximately 1,300 subjects contributed by 6 global collaborators. On the study overall, not on this receptor specifically: How much clinical and demographic metadata was included differed by source and by participant, and the metadata was provided uncurated.

The immunoSEQ Assay, a bias-controlled multiplex PCR, was used to amplify TCRbeta CDR3 regions from genomic DNA. In the source study's methods: Within the assay, amplification of reference gene primers was used to estimate how many nucleated cells each sample contained. To quantify the absolute abundance of each unique TCRbeta CDR3 rearrangement, sequence reads were collapsed and filtered. Productive Simpson clonality was computed per sample as the square root of Simpson's diversity index over productive rearrangements. TCRdb re-hosts the immuneACCESS table, in-frame sequences only. Its copies lack some clones; in the studies checked, an unresolved V gene accounts for under half of them, and the cause for the rest is not known. D and trimming come from the DNA, and the V and J calls and clone size come from that table. The sample contains under 200,000 clones, around 79% of them found a single time. The ten largest clones represent under 20% of the sample.

V was cut back by 0 bases and J by 9 bases, leaving a gap of 12 bases between them. Via the germline V gene, CDR1 is LGHNA and CDR2 YNFKEQ. The CDR3 goes from the cysteine to the phenylalanine over 14 residues. Of the read, only the CDR3 DNA is kept; its 42 bases are in frame from base 1. The sequence derives from a woman aged 70-85 years in a cohort exposed to, infected with or recovered from COVID-19 (not recorded which). This receptor chain uses TRBV4-2 and TRBJ2-1, with the D gene too uncertain to name. Sequencing was done on a sample of PBMCs or T cells enriched from blood (not recorded which). The nucleotide sequence is TGTGCCAGCAGCCAAGAGGCAGGCGAAAGTGAGCAGTTCTTC. Its translation reads: CASSQEAGESEQFF.